This T cell receptor beta chain was recorded in a study of glioma-infiltrating T cells. Whole-study findings and limits: CDR3 overlap between tissue and blood was very small. Tissue-blood divergence was below expectation in non-neoplastic patients, above in gliomas.

This clonotype came up many times. Its antigen is undetermined. Amplification of TCR alpha and beta CDR3 regions from RNA used iRepertoire nested multiplex PCR. MiXCR, run by TCRdb on the multiplex PCR reads, gives a single entry per CDR3 protein. The table has about 110,000 distinct CDR3 sequences, around 25% seen once. V shed 6 bases and J shed 0 bases, with 15 bases lying between them. The CDR3 sequence is 15 residues long. The germline gives CDR1 DFQATT, CDR2 SNEGSKA (reference sequence). Sequencing was carried out using glioma tissue, nonneoplastic brain tissue, or PBMCs (not recorded which). The receptor was isolated from a human donor with low-grade glioma or glioblastoma, undergoing nonglioma brain surgery, or in good health (not recorded which). The rearrangement links TRBV20-1 to TRBJ1-5; D possibly corresponds to TRBD1 (5 bases). The CDR3 loop is CSAAGGGYSNQPQHF. The CDR3 DNA follows: TGCAGTGCCGCGGGGGGGGGATATAGCAATCAGCCCCAGCATTTT.